This TCR beta chain originates from a study of T cell repertoires in cytomegalovirus infection. Across the whole study: An indication of both CMV infection and matching HLA type came from public TCR beta signatures.

MiXCR was run by TCRdb on the reads, yielding one entry per CDR3 protein. The sample lists about 260,000 distinct CDR3 sequences; roughly 13% were seen once. The CDR3 loop spans 14 amino acids. Germline V CDR1 and CDR2: SGHVS, FNYEAQ. The V segment lost 4 bases and the J segment 6 bases; nucleotides outside the gene matches: 8. This clonotype has ten or more counts. Its antigen is unknown. Findings and limits, study-wide: In two of eight donors, the top clonotype was HLA-C-restricted CMV-specific.

The specimen was PBMCs. The rearrangement links TRBV7-6 to TRBJ2-7; TRBD1 matches 8 bases. The origin of this receptor is a human donor in good health (CMV status not recorded). Some clones in this sample may be carry-over from other donors' samples. Here the CDR3 DNA reads TGTGCCAGCAGCTCCCGGACAGGGACCGGCGAGCAGTACTTC. This gives the protein CASSSRTGTGEQYF.